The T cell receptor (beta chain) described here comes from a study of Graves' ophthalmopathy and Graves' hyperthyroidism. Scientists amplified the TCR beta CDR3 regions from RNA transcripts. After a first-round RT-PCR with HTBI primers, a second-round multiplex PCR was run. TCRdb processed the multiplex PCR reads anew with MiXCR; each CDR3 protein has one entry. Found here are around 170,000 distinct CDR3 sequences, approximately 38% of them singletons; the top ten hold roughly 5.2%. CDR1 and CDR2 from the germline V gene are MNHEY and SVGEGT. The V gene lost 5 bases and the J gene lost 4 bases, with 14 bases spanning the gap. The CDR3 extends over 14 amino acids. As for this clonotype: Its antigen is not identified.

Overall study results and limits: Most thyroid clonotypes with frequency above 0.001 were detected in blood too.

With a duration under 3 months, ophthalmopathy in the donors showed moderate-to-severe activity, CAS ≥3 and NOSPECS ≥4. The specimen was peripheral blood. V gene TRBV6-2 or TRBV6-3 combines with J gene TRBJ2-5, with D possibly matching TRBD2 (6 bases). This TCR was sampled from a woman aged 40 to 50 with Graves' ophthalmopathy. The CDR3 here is CASSRGRGRETQYF. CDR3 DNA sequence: TGTGCCAGCAGTCGGGGGAGAGGGCGAGAGACCCAGTACTTC.